What follows are 18 T cell receptor beta chains derived from one specimen sequenced in a study of blood T cell repertoires in COVID-19. Sequencing used immunoSEQ multiplex PCR; TCRdb keeps in-frame clones, though not all of them. In the table there are approximately 29,000 clones, approximately 93% of which are singletons. The specimen sequenced was peripheral blood. These receptors originate from a woman in her 70s with COVID-19, enrolled during active disease.

The chain employs TRBV6-2 or TRBV6-3 and TRBJ2-7; the match to TRBD1 covers 7 bases. In germline, CDR1 is MNHEY, CDR2 SVGEGT. This CDR3 contains 16 residues. After removal of 4 bases from V and 0 bases from J, the junction contained 9 bases not matched to a gene. CDR3 sequence: CASSLRMGQSSYEQYF. The CDR3 DNA follows: TGTGCCAGCAGTTTGCGGATGGGACAGAGCTCCTACGAGCAGTACTTC.

The chain is built from TRBV11-2 and TRBJ2-7; 9 nucleotides agree with TRBD2. This CDR3 contains 14 residues. Trimming removed 1 base from V and 5 bases from J; junction bases left unmatched: 3. Germline CDR1 and CDR2: SGHAT and FQNNGV. The CDR3 spells CASSLGTSVDEQYF. The DNA of the CDR3 is TGTGCCAGCAGCTTAGGGACTAGCGTCGACGAGCAGTACTTC.

The rearrangement links TRBV19 to TRBJ1-5; tentatively, D is TRBD1 (6 bases). This CDR3 contains 14 residues. V lost 1 base to trimming and J lost 5 bases, with 9 bases between them. The V gene's germline CDR1 is LNHDA and CDR2 SQIVND (reference sequence). CDR3: CASSIAGADQPQHF. The CDR3 DNA follows: TGTGCCAGTAGTATAGCAGGGGCTGATCAGCCCCAGCATTTT.

This chain uses TRBV19 with TRBJ2-2, with D unresolved. The V gene's germline CDR1 is LNHDA and CDR2 SQIVND (reference sequence). V was trimmed by 4 bases and J by 6 bases, leaving 12 bases between them. This CDR3 spans 14 amino acids. This CDR3 is CASSKRGVSGELFF. The DNA of the CDR3 is TGTGCCAGTAGTAAAAGAGGCGTTTCCGGGGAGCTGTTTTTT.

The chain couples TRBV7-2 to TRBJ2-7, with 7 bases lining up with TRBD1. Germline CDR1 and CDR2: SGHTA and FQGNSA. The CDR3 sequence is 15 residues long. J lost 2 bases, V lost 4 bases, and 8 bases had no gene match. Here the CDR3 DNA reads TGTGCCAGCAGCTCGGACAGGTCCAGTACCTACGAGCAGTACTTC. Amino acids: CASSSDRSSTYEQYF.

In DNA, the CDR3 is TGTGCCAGTAGTACGAGCGGGACAGGGGGTTTCGAGCAGTACTTC. Its translation: CASSTSGTGGFEQYF. The gene calls are TRBV19 and TRBJ2-7, with 11 bases lining up with TRBD1. The germline CDR1 and CDR2 sequences are LNHDA and SQIVND (reference sequence). The V gene end was trimmed by 4 bases and the J gene end by 6 bases; junction bases not matched to a gene: 8. The length of the CDR3 is 15 residues.

This clone was detected once. The chain has TRBV7-2 and TRBJ2-7, with TRBD2 matching 7 bases. The germline CDR1 and CDR2 sequences are SGHTA and FQGNSA. The ends lost 2 bases at V and 5 bases at J; junction bases unmatched: 9. This CDR3 has 15 residues. For the CDR3, the DNA is TGTGCCAGCAGCTTACAAGCGGGAATCTCGGACGAGCAGTACTTC. This codes for CASSLQAGISDEQYF.

The chain recombines TRBV7-2 with TRBJ2-1; TRBD2 aligns across 10 bases. V was clipped by 10 bases and J by 5 bases; unmatched bases: 8. The length of the CDR3 is 14 residues. Germline V lookup: CDR1 SGHTA, CDR2 FQGNSA. The CDR3 reads CATRAGGPNNEQFF. CDR3 bases: TGTGCCACGAGAGCGGGAGGGCCCAACAATGAGCAGTTCTTC.

V and J are TRBV9 and TRBJ1-6; tentative D call: TRBD1 (6 bases). The CDR3 length is 15 residues. The V gene lost 4 bases and the J gene lost 8 bases, with 16 bases spanning the gap. Looked up from germline, CDR1 is SGDLS and CDR2 is YYNGEE. DNA for the CDR3: TGTGCCAGCAGCACCGGTGGGGGGGCCTATTCACCCCTCCACTTT. This codes for CASSTGGGAYSPLHF. The whole variable domain, remainder taken from reference TRBV9 and TRBJ1-6, is DSGVTQTPKHLITATGQRVTLRCSPRSGDLSVYWYQQSLDQGLQFLIQYYNGEERAKGNILERFSAQQFPDLHSELNLSSLELGDSALYFCASSTGGGAYSPLHFGNGTRLTVT.

This chain joins TRBV18 and TRBJ1-4; 11 bases align to TRBD1. Germline CDR1 and CDR2: KGHSH and LQKENI. The CDR3 consists of 17 residues. V gave up 3 bases and J gave up 8 bases; unmatched junction bases: 11. The CDR3 nucleotides read TGTGCCAGCTCACCCTCCCTCGGACAGGGGGCTCAGGAAAAACTGTTTTTT. Its translation is CASSPSLGQGAQEKLFF.

This clone showed up just once. This chain uses TRBV28 with TRBJ1-3; D possibly corresponds to TRBD1 (5 bases). CDR3 length: 15 amino acids. Germline V gives CDR1 MDHEN, CDR2 SYDVKM. Between the trimmed V and J ends, which lost 8 bases and 0 bases, there was a span of 14 bases. The CDR3 reads CASSGLTTSGNTIYF. The CDR3 nucleotides read TGTGCCAGCTCGGGACTCACTACCTCTGGAAACACCATATATTTT.

The gene calls are TRBV28 and TRBJ2-5; a weak D match, TRBD1 (6 bases). With 4 bases removed from V and 1 base from J, the gap between germline ends came to 16 bases. The length of the CDR3 is 16 residues. The germline V gene has CDR1 MDHEN and CDR2 SYDVKM. The CDR3 DNA is TGTGCCAGCAGTTCCTACAGGGTGCCCCCCCAAGAGACCCAGTACTTC. Its translation: CASSSYRVPPQETQYF.

V is TRBV4-2 and J is TRBJ2-5; TRBD1 agrees at 12 bases. CDR3 size: 16 residues. Germline CDR1 is LGHNA and CDR2 is YNFKEQ. Germline trimming cut 3 bases from V and 5 bases from J; bases unmatched to any gene: 7. CDR3 sequence reads: CASSQPGTGGPETQYF. The CDR3 DNA follows: TGTGCCAGCAGCCAGCCCGGGACAGGGGGCCCGGAGACCCAGTACTTC.

The chain recombines TRBV27 with TRBJ2-2; D remains unclear. The CDR3 has 14 amino acids. Germline V lookup: CDR1 MNHEY, CDR2 SMNVEV (reference sequence). Between the trimmed V and J ends, which lost 1 base and 5 bases, there was a span of 8 bases. The CDR3 protein is CASSLFMSTGELFF. The CDR3 DNA reads as TGTGCCAGCAGTTTATTTATGAGTACCGGGGAGCTGTTTTTT.

J is TRBJ1-5 and V is TRBV6-5; D possibly corresponds to TRBD1 (6 bases). V dropped 4 bases and J dropped 7 bases, with 14 bases sitting between them. Germline V gene sequence: CDR1 MNHEY, CDR2 SVGAGI. The CDR3 has 14 residues. CDR3 in amino acids: CASSFVDRGQPQHF. The CDR3 coding sequence is TGTGCCAGCAGTTTCGTGGACAGAGGGCAGCCCCAGCATTTT.

The chain has TRBV7-2 and TRBJ1-1; D might be TRBD1 (6 bases). The V and J ends lost 5 bases and 12 bases respectively, with 19 bases between them. Per the germline V gene, CDR1 is SGHTA and CDR2 is FQGNSA. The CDR3 contains 13 residues. Here the CDR3 DNA reads TGTGCCAGCAGCCTAAGACAGGAAGGGGCGCCTTTCTTT. As protein: CASSLRQEGAPFF.

V usage is TRBV12-3 or TRBV12-4 and J usage is TRBJ2-7, with D uncertain. The CDR3 contains 12 residues. V lost 5 bases to trimming and J lost 3 bases, with 8 bases between them. CDR3 nucleotide sequence: TGTGCCAGCAGTCCGTCTGTCTACGAGCAGTACTTC. Its translation is CASSPSVYEQYF.

This clone was seen a single time. The V gene is TRBV18, the J gene TRBJ2-7, with TRBD2 matching 9 bases. The ends lost 5 bases at V and 6 bases at J; junction bases unmatched: 8. CDR3 length: 14 amino acids. CDR1 and CDR2 (germline): KGHSH, LQKENI. In DNA, the CDR3 is TGTGCCAGCTCAACCTCCGGGACTAGCAGCGAGCAGTACTTC. It encodes CASSTSGTSSEQYF.